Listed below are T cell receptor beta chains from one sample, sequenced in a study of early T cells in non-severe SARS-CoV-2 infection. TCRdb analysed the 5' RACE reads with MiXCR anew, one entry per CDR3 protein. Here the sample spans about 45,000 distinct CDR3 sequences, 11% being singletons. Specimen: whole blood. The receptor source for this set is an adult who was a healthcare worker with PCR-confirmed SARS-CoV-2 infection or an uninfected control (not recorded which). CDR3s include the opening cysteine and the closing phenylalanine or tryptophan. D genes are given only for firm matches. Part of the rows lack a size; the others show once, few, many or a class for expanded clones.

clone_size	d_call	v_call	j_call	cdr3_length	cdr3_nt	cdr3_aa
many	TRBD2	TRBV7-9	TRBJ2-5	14	TGTGCCAGCAGCTCGAATAGCGGGCAAGAGACCCAGTACTTC	CASSSNSGQETQYF
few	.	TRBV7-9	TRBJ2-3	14	TGTGCCAGCACCTCCTGGGTCAGCACAGATACGCAGTATTTT	CASTSWVSTDTQYF
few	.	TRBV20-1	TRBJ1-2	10	TGCAGTGCTCCACAGTATGGCTACACCTTC	CSAPQYGYTF
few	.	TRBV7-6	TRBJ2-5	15	TGTGCCAGCAGCTACGATGCATACAAGGAAGAGACCCAGTACTTC	CASSYDAYKEETQYF
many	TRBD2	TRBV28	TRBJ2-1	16	TGTGCCAGCAGTCCAAGCCGGGACTACCGAATCGGGGAGCAGTTCTTC	CASSPSRDYRIGEQFF
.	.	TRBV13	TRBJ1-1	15	TGTGCCAGCAGCTCCATACCCGGACAGCCCACTGAAGCTTTCTTT	CASSSIPGQPTEAFF
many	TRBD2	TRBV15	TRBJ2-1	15	TGTGCCACCAGCAGAGATAGCGGGGCCTACAATGAGCAGTTCTTC	CATSRDSGAYNEQFF
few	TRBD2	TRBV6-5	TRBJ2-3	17	TGTGCCAGCAGTTTTTCGTGGGGGACTACTACCGCAGATACGCAGTATTTT	CASSFSWGTTTADTQYF
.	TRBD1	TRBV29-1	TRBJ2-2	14	TGCAGCGTTGTCAGGGGGCTTGGCACCGGGGAGCTGTTTTTT	CSVVRGLGTGELFF
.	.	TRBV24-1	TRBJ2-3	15	TGTGCCACCAGTGATCAGGGAAGGAGCACAGATACGCAGTATTTT	CATSDQGRSTDTQYF
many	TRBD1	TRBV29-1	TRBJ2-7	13	TGCAGCGGAGGGGGGACAGGGGTTGGCGAGCAGTACTTC	CSGGGTGVGEQYF
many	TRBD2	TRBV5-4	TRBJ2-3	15	TGTGCCAGCAGCGGACAACTAGCGGGAGTAGATACGCAGTATTTT	CASSGQLAGVDTQYF
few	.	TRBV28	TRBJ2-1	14	TGTGCCAGCAGTTCACCCGACAGCTACAATGAGCAGTTCTTC	CASSSPDSYNEQFF
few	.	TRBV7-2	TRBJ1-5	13	TGTGCCAGCAGCGGGGAGATAAATCAGCCCCAGCATTTT	CASSGEINQPQHF
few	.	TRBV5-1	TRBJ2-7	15	TGCGCCAGCAGCTTGGCGGGGGCCGCGACCTACGAGCAGTACTTC	CASSLAGAATYEQYF
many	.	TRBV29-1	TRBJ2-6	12	TGCAGCATTGGCTCAGGGGCCAACGTCCTGACTTTC	CSIGSGANVLTF
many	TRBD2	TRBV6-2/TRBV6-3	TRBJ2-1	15	TGTGCCAGCAATATAGCGGGGACCCTGGGGCGGGAGCAGTTCTTC	CASNIAGTLGREQFF
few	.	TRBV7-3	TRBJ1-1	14	TGTGCCAGCAGCAGCCAACAGGGCGGGACTGAAGCTTTCTTT	CASSSQQGGTEAFF
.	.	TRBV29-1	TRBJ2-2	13	TGCAGCGTTGTGGCAGTGAGCACCGGGGAGCTGTTTTTT	CSVVAVSTGELFF
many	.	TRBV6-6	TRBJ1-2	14	TGTGCCAGCAGCACCCAAACCGGGCCCTATGGCTACACCTTC	CASSTQTGPYGYTF
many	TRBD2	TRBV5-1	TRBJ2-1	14	TGCGCCAGCACCCCTAGCGGGAGGGTTAATGAGCAGTTCTTC	CASTPSGRVNEQFF
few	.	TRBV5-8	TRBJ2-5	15	TGTGCCAGCAGCTTAGGGAGTGCGGGACAAGAGACCCAGTACTTC	CASSLGSAGQETQYF
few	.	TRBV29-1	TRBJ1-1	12	TGCAGCGTTGTACAGGGTCACACTGAAGCTTTCTTT	CSVVQGHTEAFF
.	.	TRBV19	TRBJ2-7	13	TGTGCCAGTAGTGGCGCCAGCGGGTACGAGCAGTACTTC	CASSGASGYEQYF
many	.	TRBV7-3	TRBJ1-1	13	TGTGCCAGCAGCTTGGGGTCCAACACTGAAGCTTTCTTT	CASSLGSNTEAFF
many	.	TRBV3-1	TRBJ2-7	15	TGTGCCAGCAGCCAAGATTTCGGGGGCGCCTACGAGCAGTACTTC	CASSQDFGGAYEQYF
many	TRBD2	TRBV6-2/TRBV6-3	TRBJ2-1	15	TGTGCCAGCAGTTACGAACGGGAGGTATACCCCAGCCAGTTCTTC	CASSYEREVYPSQFF
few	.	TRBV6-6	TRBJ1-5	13	TGTGCCAGCACCAATGGGATTTACAGGCCCCAGCATTTT	CASTNGIYRPQHF
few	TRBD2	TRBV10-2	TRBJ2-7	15	TGCGCCAGCAGTGATGTAGCGGGAAGGTCCTACGAGCAGTACTTC	CASSDVAGRSYEQYF
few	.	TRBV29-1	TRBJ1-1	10	TGCAGCGTTTTGGACGGTGAAGCTTTCTTT	CSVLDGEAFF
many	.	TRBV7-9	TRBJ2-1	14	TGTGCCAGCAGCTCCTCGGGACTTTACAATGAGCAGTTCTTC	CASSSSGLYNEQFF
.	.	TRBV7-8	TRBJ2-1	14	TGTGCCAGCAGCTTATCGAGGCTAGCTAATGAGCAGTTCTTC	CASSLSRLANEQFF
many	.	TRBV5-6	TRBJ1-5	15	TGTGCCAGCAGCTTGGAAGGGCATAGCAATCAGCCCCAGCATTTT	CASSLEGHSNQPQHF
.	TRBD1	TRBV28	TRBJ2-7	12	TGTGCCAGCAGGTCAGGGGGATACGAGCAGTACTTC	CASRSGGYEQYF
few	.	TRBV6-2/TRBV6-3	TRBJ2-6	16	TGTGCCAGCAGTTACCTGGTACAGACTGGGGCCAACGTCCTGACTTTC	CASSYLVQTGANVLTF
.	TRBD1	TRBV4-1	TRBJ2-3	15	TGCGCCAGCAGCTTCAGGGGGCTTGAGAGAGATACGCAGTATTTT	CASSFRGLERDTQYF
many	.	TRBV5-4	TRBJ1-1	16	TGTGCCAGCAGCTTGCCCTCGCTCTACGTGCGCACTGAAGCTTTCTTT	CASSLPSLYVRTEAFF
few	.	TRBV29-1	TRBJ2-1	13	TGCAGCGTTCCGGATATCTCCTACAATGAGCAGTTCTTC	CSVPDISYNEQFF
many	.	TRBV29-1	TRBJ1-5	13	TGCAGCGTTGAAGTCGGGGAGGGTCAGCCCCAGCATTTT	CSVEVGEGQPQHF
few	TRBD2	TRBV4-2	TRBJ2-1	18	TGTGCCAGCAGCCCCGGACTAGCGGGAGGGCCGCGCTACAATGAGCAGTTCTTC	CASSPGLAGGPRYNEQFF
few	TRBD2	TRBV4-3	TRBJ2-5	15	TGCGCCAGCAGTACCGGGACTAGCGGGAGGGAGACCCAGTACTTC	CASSTGTSGRETQYF
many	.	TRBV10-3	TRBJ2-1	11	TGTGCCATCAGTGAGATCGGTGAGCAGTTCTTC	CAISEIGEQFF
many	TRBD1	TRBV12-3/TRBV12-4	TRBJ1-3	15	TGTGCCAGCACCTCCCAGGACAGGGGAGGGAACACCATATATTTT	CASTSQDRGGNTIYF
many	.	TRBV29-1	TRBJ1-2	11	TGCAGCGTTGTTAATAACTATGGCTACACCTTC	CSVVNNYGYTF
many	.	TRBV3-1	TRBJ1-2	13	TGTGCCAGCAGTTCTACCGGCAGGGGAGGCTACACCTTC	CASSSTGRGGYTF
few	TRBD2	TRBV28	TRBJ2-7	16	TGTGCCAGCAGTCCCGGACTAGCGGGACTCTCCTACGAGCAGTACTTC	CASSPGLAGLSYEQYF